Listed here is a single T cell receptor beta chain. Its target is not known. The source of the sample is a study of T cells after yellow fever vaccination. General study results and limits: Researchers report a weaker secondary response that nonetheless peaked faster, day 5 versus 15. Subsequent to the booster, the majority of primary-vaccination clones reappeared (96% CD4, 88% CD8). Shared CD4/CD8 clonotypes were a small share, likely from convergent recombination.

TCR cDNA was made by 5'RACE template switching, adding a universal primer site and UMIs. TCRdb reanalysed the 5' RACE reads using MiXCR and keeps one entry per CDR3 protein. The table has about 170,000 distinct CDR3 sequences, about 10% seen once. V was pared by 0 bases and J by 3 bases, with 9 bases between. The CDR3 spans 14 residues. This TCR was recovered from a man aged 18 to 29 who received the YFV17D yellow fever vaccine. Here the sequenced sample was CD8+ T cells sorted from PBMCs, taken 15 days after the yellow fever booster vaccination. The genes are TRBV5-3 and TRBJ1-2; D gene unclear. TRBV5-3 is an open reading frame whose function is uncertain. CDR3 amino acids: CARSLGQPHYGYTF. CDR3 nucleotides: TGTGCCAGAAGCTTGGGACAACCCCACTATGGCTACACCTTC.